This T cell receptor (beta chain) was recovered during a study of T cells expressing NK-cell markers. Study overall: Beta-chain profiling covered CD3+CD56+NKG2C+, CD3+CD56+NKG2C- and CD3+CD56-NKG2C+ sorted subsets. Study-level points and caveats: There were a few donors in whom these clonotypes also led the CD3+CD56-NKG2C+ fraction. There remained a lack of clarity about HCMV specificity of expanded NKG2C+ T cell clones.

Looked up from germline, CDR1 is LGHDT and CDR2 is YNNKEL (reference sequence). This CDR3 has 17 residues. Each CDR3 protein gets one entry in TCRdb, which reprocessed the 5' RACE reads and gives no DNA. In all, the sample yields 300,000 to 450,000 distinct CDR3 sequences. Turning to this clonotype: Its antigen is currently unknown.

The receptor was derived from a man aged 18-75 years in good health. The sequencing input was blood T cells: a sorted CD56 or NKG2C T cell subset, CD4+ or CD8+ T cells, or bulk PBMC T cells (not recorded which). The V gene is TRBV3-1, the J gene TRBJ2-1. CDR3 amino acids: CASSQDFGYNSYNEQFF.